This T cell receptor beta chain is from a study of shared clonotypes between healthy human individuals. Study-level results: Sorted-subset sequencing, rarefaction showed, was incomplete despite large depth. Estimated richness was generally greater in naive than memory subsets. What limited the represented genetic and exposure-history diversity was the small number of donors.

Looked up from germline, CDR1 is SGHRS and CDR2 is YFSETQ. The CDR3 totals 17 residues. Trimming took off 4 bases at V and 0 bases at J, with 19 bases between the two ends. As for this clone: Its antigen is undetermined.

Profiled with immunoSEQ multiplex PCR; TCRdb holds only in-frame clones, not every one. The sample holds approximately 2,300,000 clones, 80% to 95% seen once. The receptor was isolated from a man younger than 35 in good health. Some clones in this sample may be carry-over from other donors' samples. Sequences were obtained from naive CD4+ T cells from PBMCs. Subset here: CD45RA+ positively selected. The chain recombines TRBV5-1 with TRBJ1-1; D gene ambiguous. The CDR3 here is CASSLLTHLDMNTEAFF. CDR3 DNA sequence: TGCGCCAGCAGCCTCCTTACACACTTAGACATGAACACTGAAGCTTTCTTT.